Described below is a single TCR beta chain sequence and its context. Antigen: not known. The data stem from a study of Ad26.COV2.S vaccination and SARS-CoV-2 variants. Across the whole study: The Ad26.COV2.S arm of the COV1001 trial was where the donor was placed. General study results and limits: Vaccine recipients showed a spike-specific TCR breadth that was higher than in placebo recipients.

The treatment was: approximately 18 received Ad26.COV2.S at low or high dose, single or two shots; 5 received placebo; per-sample allocation not given. Day 63 after the first injection of vaccine or placebo was the sampling time. The sample came from a Boston adult aged 18-55 years. Profiling relied on immunoSEQ multiplex PCR, and the TCRdb table lists in-frame clones only, not all of them. The sample carries over 250,000 clones, approximately 89% recorded once. The CDR3 spans 15 residues. Trimming shortened V by 6 bases and J by 0 bases, and 15 bases separated the two germline ends. Germline V CDR1 and CDR2: MNHEY, SVGEGT.

The J gene is TRBJ2-7, the V gene TRBV6-2 or TRBV6-3; D is ambiguous. Specimen: peripheral blood, collected in a trial of Ad26.COV2.S vaccine versus placebo. This sequence was found in a person aged 18-65 years who received the Ad26.COV2.S COVID-19 vaccine or a placebo. The CDR3 DNA reads TGTGCCAGCAGCCCGGCGGTTACCTACTCCTACGAGCAGTACTTC. This encodes CASSPAVTYSYEQYF.